This entry describes one TCR beta chain. The sample comes from a study of blood T cell repertoires in COVID-19. Original processing methods: Researchers report that nucleated cell counts were estimated from reference gene primer amplification. Assay: immunoSEQ multiplex PCR; the TCRdb copy retains only in-frame clones and omits some. Clone size and the V and J calls come from that table; the DNA yielded D and trimming. The sample records roughly 150,000 clones, around 87% being singletons. The CDR3 runs to 13 residues. Trimming cost V 6 bases and J 5 bases, with 14 bases left between them. Germline CDR1 and CDR2: LGHNA and YNFKEQ.

This chain links TRBV4-2 with TRBJ2-7; weak D call: TRBD2 (6 bases). This sequence was found in a woman in her 40s with acute or convalescent COVID-19. The sequenced material came from peripheral blood. The CDR3 reads CASSLAGKDEQYF. The CDR3 DNA follows: TGTGCCAGCAGTCTGGCGGGGAAAGACGAGCAGTACTTC.